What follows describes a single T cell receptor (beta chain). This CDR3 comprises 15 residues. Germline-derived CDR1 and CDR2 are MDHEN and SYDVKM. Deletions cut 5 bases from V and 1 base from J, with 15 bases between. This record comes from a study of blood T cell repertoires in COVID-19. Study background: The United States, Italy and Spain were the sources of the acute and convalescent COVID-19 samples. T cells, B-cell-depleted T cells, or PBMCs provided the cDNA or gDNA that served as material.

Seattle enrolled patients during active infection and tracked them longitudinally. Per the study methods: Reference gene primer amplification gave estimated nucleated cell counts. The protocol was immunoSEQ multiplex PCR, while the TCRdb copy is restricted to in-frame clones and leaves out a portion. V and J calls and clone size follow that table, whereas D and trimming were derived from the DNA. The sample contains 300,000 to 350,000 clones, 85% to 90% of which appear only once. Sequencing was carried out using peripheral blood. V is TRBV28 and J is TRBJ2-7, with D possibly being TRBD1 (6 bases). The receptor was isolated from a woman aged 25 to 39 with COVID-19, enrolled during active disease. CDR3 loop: CASSLGQRESYEQYF. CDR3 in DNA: TGTGCCAGCAGTCTCGGACAGCGAGAGTCCTACGAGCAGTACTTC.